The rows below give T cell receptor beta chains drawn from one sample of a study of cytomegalovirus exposure and HLA in healthy donors. The method was immunoSEQ multiplex PCR; TCRdb's version includes in-frame clones alone and lacks a portion of them. Altogether about 130,000 clones are present, approximately 80% being singletons, with the ten largest covering approximately 3.1%. Source material: PBMCs. The origin of the receptors is a young woman in good health and CMV-seropositive. Each CDR3 is given with its conserved first and last residue. Each record gives: V gene, D gene, clone size, J gene, CDR3 protein, CDR3 DNA. A D gene is named only where the DNA matches it firmly. Clone size is not always given. Where it is, it says once, few, many or a class for expanded clones.

v_call: TRBV5-1; d_call: TRBD2; clone_size: .; j_call: TRBJ2-2; cdr3_aa: CASRSTVSGGLIGELFF; cdr3_nt: TGCGCCAGCAGATCAACCGTTAGCGGGGGGTTGATCGGGGAGCTGTTTTTT
v_call: TRBV29-1; d_call: TRBD2; clone_size: .; j_call: TRBJ2-7; cdr3_aa: CSVELRGGAYEQYF; cdr3_nt: TGCAGCGTTGAACTCCGCGGGGGGGCCTACGAGCAGTACTTC
v_call: TRBV5-6; d_call: .; clone_size: .; j_call: TRBJ2-7; cdr3_aa: CASSPAGSYEQYF; cdr3_nt: TGTGCCAGCAGCCCAGCGGGCAGCTACGAGCAGTACTTC
v_call: TRBV5-1; d_call: .; clone_size: .; j_call: TRBJ2-5; cdr3_aa: CASSLGGKETQYF; cdr3_nt: TGCGCCAGCAGCTTGGGAGGTAAAGAGACCCAGTACTTC
v_call: TRBV19; d_call: .; clone_size: .; j_call: TRBJ1-1; cdr3_aa: CASSIGRGPTEAFF; cdr3_nt: TGTGCCAGTAGTATAGGCAGGGGACCCACTGAAGCTTTCTTT
v_call: TRBV19; d_call: TRBD1; clone_size: .; j_call: TRBJ1-1; cdr3_aa: CASSPIRGLGDTEAFF; cdr3_nt: TGTGCCAGTAGTCCGATCAGGGGGCTGGGGGACACTGAAGCTTTCTTT
v_call: TRBV7-6; d_call: TRBD1; clone_size: once; j_call: TRBJ2-2; cdr3_aa: CASTQGVNTGELFF; cdr3_nt: TGTGCCAGCACACAGGGGGTGAACACCGGGGAGCTGTTTTTT
v_call: TRBV5-1; d_call: .; clone_size: .; j_call: TRBJ1-1; cdr3_aa: CASSDGDGGTEAFF; cdr3_nt: TGCGCCAGCAGCGACGGGGACGGGGGGACTGAAGCTTTCTTT
v_call: TRBV5-4; d_call: .; clone_size: .; j_call: TRBJ2-7; cdr3_aa: CASSVPDSSYEQYF; cdr3_nt: TGTGCCAGCAGCGTCCCGGACAGCTCCTACGAGCAGTACTTC
v_call: TRBV19; d_call: .; clone_size: .; j_call: TRBJ2-7; cdr3_aa: CASSIATKRYEQYF; cdr3_nt: TGTGCCAGTAGTATCGCGACTAAGCGATACGAGCAGTACTTC
v_call: TRBV4-2; d_call: .; clone_size: .; j_call: TRBJ2-1; cdr3_aa: CASSQALTRTLTDEQFF; cdr3_nt: TGTGCCAGCAGCCAAGCTCTGACTAGGACCCTTACCGATGAGCAGTTCTTC
v_call: TRBV10-2; d_call: TRBD1; clone_size: .; j_call: TRBJ1-5; cdr3_aa: CASSEGRRLGQGIYSNQPQHF; cdr3_nt: TGCGCCAGCAGTGAGGGTCGGCGGCTGGGACAGGGGATCTATAGCAATCAGCCCCAGCATTTT
v_call: TRBV27; d_call: .; clone_size: .; j_call: TRBJ2-1; cdr3_aa: CASSSGTSYEQFF; cdr3_nt: TGTGCCAGCAGTAGCGGGACATCGTATGAGCAGTTCTTC
v_call: TRBV5-4; d_call: .; clone_size: .; j_call: TRBJ1-2; cdr3_aa: CASRTGLGGYTF; cdr3_nt: TGTGCCAGCAGGACAGGATTGGGAGGCTACACCTTC
v_call: TRBV13; d_call: .; clone_size: .; j_call: TRBJ2-5; cdr3_aa: CASSASRYQETQYF; cdr3_nt: TGTGCCAGCAGCGCTTCTCGGTACCAAGAGACCCAGTACTTC
v_call: TRBV30; d_call: TRBD1; clone_size: once; j_call: TRBJ1-2; cdr3_aa: CAWRGDSETYGYTF; cdr3_nt: TGTGCCTGGAGGGGGGACAGTGAGACCTATGGCTACACCTTC
v_call: TRBV7-9; d_call: .; clone_size: once; j_call: TRBJ1-2; cdr3_aa: CASSLSGDGYGYTF; cdr3_nt: TGTGCCAGCAGCTTAAGCGGGGATGGGTATGGCTACACCTTC
v_call: TRBV19; d_call: .; clone_size: .; j_call: TRBJ2-2; cdr3_aa: CASSGGLGELFF; cdr3_nt: TGTGCCAGTAGCGGGGGGCTCGGGGAGCTGTTTTTT
v_call: TRBV28; d_call: TRBD1; clone_size: .; j_call: TRBJ2-7; cdr3_aa: CATTPTGGRAGYEQYF; cdr3_nt: TGTGCCACAACCCCTACAGGGGGAAGAGCGGGCTACGAGCAGTACTTC
v_call: TRBV7-6; d_call: .; clone_size: few; j_call: TRBJ2-7; cdr3_aa: CASGPGGGPFLDF; cdr3_nt: TGTGCCAGCGGTCCCGGCGGAGGCCCCTTTCTAGACTTC
v_call: TRBV2; d_call: .; clone_size: .; j_call: TRBJ1-1; cdr3_aa: CASSPTTGNTEAFF; cdr3_nt: TGTGCCAGCAGTCCCACAACGGGGAACACTGAAGCTTTCTTT
v_call: TRBV19; d_call: .; clone_size: .; j_call: TRBJ2-1; cdr3_aa: CASGRAEQFF; cdr3_nt: TGTGCCAGTGGTAGAGCTGAGCAGTTCTTC
v_call: TRBV5-1; d_call: .; clone_size: .; j_call: TRBJ2-1; cdr3_aa: CASSWTDSSYNEQFF; cdr3_nt: TGCGCCAGCAGCTGGACAGACAGCTCCTACAATGAGCAGTTCTTC
v_call: TRBV5-5; d_call: TRBD1; clone_size: few; j_call: TRBJ1-1; cdr3_aa: CASSSRLRDRVSTEAFF; cdr3_nt: TGTGCCAGCAGCTCTCGGCTCCGGGACAGGGTAAGCACTGAAGCTTTCTTT
v_call: TRBV7-3; d_call: TRBD2; clone_size: .; j_call: TRBJ2-3; cdr3_aa: CASSFLAGSTDTQYF; cdr3_nt: TGTGCCAGCAGCTTCCTAGCGGGGAGCACAGATACGCAGTATTTT
v_call: TRBV11-2; d_call: .; clone_size: .; j_call: TRBJ2-3; cdr3_aa: CASSLERLAVDTQYF; cdr3_nt: TGTGCCAGCAGCTTAGAAAGATTAGCGGTCGATACGCAGTATTTT
v_call: TRBV4-1; d_call: TRBD1; clone_size: .; j_call: TRBJ2-7; cdr3_aa: CASSQEVYGTAYEQYF; cdr3_nt: TGCGCCAGCAGCCAAGAGGTGTACGGGACAGCCTACGAGCAGTACTTC
v_call: TRBV9; d_call: TRBD1; clone_size: .; j_call: TRBJ2-3; cdr3_aa: CASSGTEGAPSTDTQYF; cdr3_nt: TGTGCCAGCAGCGGGACCGAGGGGGCTCCTAGCACAGATACGCAGTATTTT
v_call: TRBV30; d_call: TRBD1; clone_size: .; j_call: TRBJ2-7; cdr3_aa: CAWSWDSSYEQYF; cdr3_nt: TGTGCCTGGAGTTGGGACAGCTCCTACGAGCAGTACTTC
v_call: TRBV30; d_call: .; clone_size: few; j_call: TRBJ1-5; cdr3_aa: CAWSEKGNQPQHF; cdr3_nt: TGTGCCTGGAGCGAGAAAGGCAATCAGCCCCAGCATTTT
v_call: TRBV5-6; d_call: .; clone_size: .; j_call: TRBJ1-5; cdr3_aa: CASSPGVRQPQHF; cdr3_nt: TGTGCCAGCAGCCCGGGAGTGAGGCAGCCCCAGCATTTT
v_call: TRBV27; d_call: .; clone_size: .; j_call: TRBJ2-7; cdr3_aa: CASSPTGYEQYF; cdr3_nt: TGTGCCAGCAGTCCCACAGGCTACGAGCAGTACTTC
v_call: TRBV14; d_call: .; clone_size: .; j_call: TRBJ2-5; cdr3_aa: CASSQDSAGPATQYF; cdr3_nt: TGTGCCAGCAGCCAAGATTCTGCAGGCCCCGCGACCCAGTACTTC
v_call: TRBV10-2; d_call: .; clone_size: .; j_call: TRBJ2-7; cdr3_aa: CASSEKEETGEQYF; cdr3_nt: TGCGCCAGCAGTGAGAAGGAGGAAACGGGGGAGCAGTACTTC
v_call: TRBV29-1; d_call: TRBD1; clone_size: .; j_call: TRBJ2-7; cdr3_aa: CSVEQGQGETYEQYF; cdr3_nt: TGCAGCGTTGAACAGGGACAGGGAGAAACCTACGAGCAGTACTTC
v_call: TRBV29-1; d_call: TRBD1; clone_size: .; j_call: TRBJ2-7; cdr3_aa: CSVEAYRGSEQYF; cdr3_nt: TGCAGCGTTGAAGCTTACAGGGGATCCGAGCAGTACTTC
v_call: TRBV6-7; d_call: .; clone_size: .; j_call: TRBJ2-7; cdr3_aa: CASRSGADEQYF; cdr3_nt: TGTGCCAGCAGGTCAGGGGCGGACGAGCAGTACTTC
v_call: TRBV27; d_call: TRBD1; clone_size: .; j_call: TRBJ2-7; cdr3_aa: CACGPRDRVYEQYF; cdr3_nt: TGTGCCTGTGGACCGCGGGACAGGGTGTACGAGCAGTACTTC
v_call: TRBV28; d_call: TRBD1; clone_size: few; j_call: TRBJ1-5; cdr3_aa: CASSFTGAGDQPQHF; cdr3_nt: TGTGCCAGCAGTTTCACAGGGGCAGGCGATCAGCCCCAGCATTTT
v_call: TRBV11-2; d_call: TRBD2; clone_size: once; j_call: TRBJ2-1; cdr3_aa: CASSSGVYNEQFF; cdr3_nt: TGTGCCAGCAGTAGCGGGGTCTACAATGAGCAGTTCTTC
v_call: TRBV28; d_call: .; clone_size: few; j_call: TRBJ2-3; cdr3_aa: CASSPTEATSTDTQYF; cdr3_nt: TGTGCCAGCAGTCCGACGGAGGCTACTAGCACAGATACGCAGTATTTT
v_call: TRBV6-5; d_call: .; clone_size: .; j_call: TRBJ1-2; cdr3_aa: CASSEREGSGYTF; cdr3_nt: TGTGCCAGCAGTGAAAGAGAGGGCAGTGGCTACACCTTC
v_call: TRBV7-2; d_call: .; clone_size: few; j_call: TRBJ1-2; cdr3_aa: CASSLVGGSDNYGYTF; cdr3_nt: TGTGCCAGCAGCTTAGTAGGCGGCAGTGATAACTATGGCTACACCTTC
v_call: TRBV11-2; d_call: TRBD1; clone_size: .; j_call: TRBJ1-4; cdr3_aa: CASSLEGTGRDEKLFF; cdr3_nt: TGTGCCAGCAGCTTAGAGGGGACAGGGAGGGATGAAAAACTGTTTTTT
v_call: TRBV18; d_call: .; clone_size: .; j_call: TRBJ2-7; cdr3_aa: CASSVSQQGSYEQYF; cdr3_nt: TGTGCCAGCTCGGTTTCACAGCAAGGCTCCTACGAGCAGTACTTC